This TCR beta chain was identified in a study of shared clonotypes between healthy human individuals (dated by TCRdb to 2020 to 2021). At the level of the whole study: A couple of women and a few men aged 18 to 49 years were included in the cohort. For each donor, three plates each were used for CD4 naive and CD4 memory, two plates were used for CD8 naive, and one plate was used for CD8 memory. The study deeply sequenced blood TCR repertoires of five healthy adults to estimate repertoire size and the extent of clonotype sharing between individuals. Different laboratories and diverse techniques were used to prepare libraries and sequence TCR repertoires, to increase sequencing depth and limit assay-specific biases. Leukapheresis yielded between about 0.9 and 8.9 billion PBMCs per donor.

The sample holds many counts of this clone. Its antigen specificity is not known. Nothing much larger sits one base from this clone, and base qualities are not available. Donors were healthy HIV-negative adults with no recently reported acute infections or vaccinations. Every donor was a Caucasian adult residing in Nashville, Tennessee, USA. CD4+ T cells were enriched by magnetic negative selection; naive cells were then positively selected on CD45RA, and the negative fraction formed the memory subset. Blood was obtained by leukapheresis, after which PBMCs were separated by Ficoll-Histopaque density gradient centrifugation and cryopreserved in liquid nitrogen vapor phase. Analytical flow cytometry was used to check the purity and quantity of every magnetically sorted T cell population. From each sorted fraction, genomic DNA was isolated and quantified by UV absorbance on a Nanodrop 2000c. The research as a whole found: Approximately 5% of naive CD4, roughly 3.5% of naive CD8, roughly 2.5% of memory CD4, and 0.4% of memory CD8 clonotypes were shared across several donors. Sampling was restricted to blood, and TCR repertoires in tissues likely differ from the TCR repertoires found in blood. Pairwise subsampling led to the expectation that sequencing depth would affect the degree of clonotype sharing among donors. Larger estimated clonotype richness was generally found for naive subsets than for memory subsets. Even with the large sequencing depth, rarefaction of the sorted-subset datasets indicated that sequencing was incomplete. Because the study included a small number of donors, the genetic and exposure-history diversity represented was limited. Higher generation probabilities were observed for clonotypes shared by all four sorted-subset donors than for non-shared clonotypes.

V and J lose 3 bases and 4 bases, and a span of 5 bases separates them. CDR1 and CDR2 were assigned from the germline V gene as SGHRS and YFSETQ. The CDR3 runs 12 residues from the cysteine to the phenylalanine. Just the 36-base CDR3 DNA is kept, in frame starting at base 1. Using the deep immunoSEQ assay, multiplex PCR amplified TCR CDR3 regions from genomic DNA. Extracted genomic DNA from each cell subset was distributed evenly across all wells of several immunoSEQ 96-well plates, and each plate was treated as a replicate. For sorted subsets, each replicate PCR was loaded with approximately 200 ng genomic DNA, equivalent to some 27,000 T cell genomes. The purified libraries were quantified using a Qubit 3.0 fluorometer, sized with a Bioanalyzer 2100, and then quantified again using the KAPA Library Quantification kit. Each immunoSEQ 96-well plate was sequenced on its own single-read 150-cycle Illumina NextSeq 550 flow cell. On the study's bioinformatics: Because the immunoSEQ output held only junctional sequences and lacked quality scores, the filtering could not match the filtering applied to full-length reads. Sequences were annotated with PyIR, a Python wrapper for IgBLAST v1.9, using IMGT germline references to assign V/J genes and CDR3. Reads were filtered out if the reads had weak V/J assignments (E-value above 1e-6), no CDR3, stop codons, out-of-frame junctions, or ambiguous translated residues. V3J clonotypes were defined as sequences sharing an identical inferred V gene, J gene, and CDR3 amino acid sequence. Percentage overlap between repertoires was calculated by dividing the number of shared unique clonotypes by the size of the smaller repertoire. RTK rarefaction, the Chao1 estimator, and Recon v2.1 estimates of unobserved clonotypes were used to assess repertoire richness. For all TCRbeta clonotypes obtained by the gDNA method from a handful of donors, generation probabilities were computed with OLGA. TCRdb mirrors the immuneACCESS table, restricted to in-frame sequences. Some clones are absent from its copies; in checked studies, under half trace to an unresolved V gene, and the reason for the others is unknown. That table gives V, J and clone size, and the DNA gave D and trimming. This sample has 150,000 to 200,000 clones in its table, and 60% to 75% of those were observed once. The leading ten clones occupy about 9.4% of the sample.

This sequence uses TRBV5-1 and TRBJ2-1, with the D gene not clear enough to name. Material for sequencing was memory CD4+ T cells sorted from blood. The cell subset or site label of this sample denotes: CD45RA-negative fraction. This clonotype was obtained from a man between 25 and 39 years old in good health. The nucleotide sequence is given as TGCGCCAGCAGCTCCAATTACAATGAGCAGTTCTTC. It translates as CASSSNYNEQFF.